The 26 T cell receptor beta chains below come from one sample, sequenced in a study of blood T cell repertoires in COVID-19. The data were produced by immunoSEQ multiplex PCR, yet TCRdb's version contains in-frame clones alone and is incomplete. The sample lists fewer than 300,000 clones, approximately 85% seen once, with approximately 0.94% in the top ten. The source material was peripheral blood. The receptors shown here come from a human donor with COVID-19, enrolled during active disease. The donor label of this sample is uncertain.

The J gene is TRBJ1-1, the V gene TRBV28, with TRBD1 identical over 10 bases. With V trimmed by 3 bases and J by 6 bases, 22 bases remained unmatched. The CDR3 contains 20 residues. Looked up from germline, CDR1 is MDHEN and CDR2 is SYDVKM. In DNA, the CDR3 is TGTGCCAGCAGTTTCGTTCGGTTGGGACAGGGGTTAAATAACTTCCCTGAAGCTTTCTTT. Its translation: CASSFVRLGQGLNNFPEAFF.

The chain couples TRBV6-1 to TRBJ1-2; D is unclear. In germline, CDR1 is MNHNS, CDR2 SASEGT. The germline V and J ends were trimmed by 3 bases and 4 bases, with 15 bases remaining between them. The CDR3 is 15 amino acids. Written as DNA, the CDR3 is TGTGCCAGCAGTGAGACTCGGTACGGAAGCTATGGCTACACCTTC. Protein product: CASSETRYGSYGYTF.

The V gene is TRBV14, the J gene TRBJ2-3; the D gene is possibly TRBD2 (7 bases). CDR3 length equals 16 residues. V shed 4 bases and J shed 2 bases, with 16 bases lying between them. The germline V gene encodes CDR1 SGHDN and CDR2 FVKESK. This CDR3 is CASSPRGGGPTDTQYF. CDR3 coding DNA: TGTGCCAGCAGCCCCAGAGGGGGAGGGCCCACAGATACGCAGTATTTT.

With respect to this clone: Other DNA sequences in the same sample also yield this CDR3. The chain couples TRBV28 to TRBJ1-5; D is unclear. CDR1 and CDR2 (germline): MDHEN, SYDVKM. The CDR3 sequence is 12 residues long. Trimming took off 7 bases at V and 0 bases at J, with 4 bases between the two ends. The CDR3 is CASTLSNQPQHF. The CDR3 DNA follows: TGTGCCAGCACCCTTAGCAATCAGCCCCAGCATTTT.

This clone was counted between two and nine times. This chain joins TRBV6-5 and TRBJ1-1; unclear D gene. The CDR3 covers 13 residues. Germline V gives CDR1 MNHEY, CDR2 SVGAGI. The V gene lost 6 bases and the J gene lost 8 bases, with 16 bases spanning the gap. This CDR3 reads CASRTGSTGEAFF. As DNA, the CDR3 is TGTGCCAGCAGAACGGGTTCCACTGGGGAAGCTTTCTTT.

The chain carries TRBV19 and TRBJ1-5, with D maybe TRBD1 (5 bases). The V end lost 7 bases, the J end lost 5 bases, and 15 bases lay between the germline ends. CDR1 is LNHDA and CDR2 is SQIVND in the germline V gene (reference sequence). The length of the CDR3 is 14 residues. The DNA for the CDR3 is TGTGCCAGTAATCTGGGGGGAGTGGATCAGCCCCAGCATTTT. Its protein product is CASNLGGVDQPQHF.

The chain combines TRBV7-2 with TRBJ1-1; D not resolved. V was cut by 2 bases and J by 1 base, with 11 bases left in between. The CDR3 has 15 amino acids. CDR1 is SGHTA, CDR2 FQGNSA, per germline. The CDR3: CASSLIRFGNTEAFF. The CDR3, as DNA: TGTGCCAGCAGCTTAATTAGATTCGGGAACACTGAAGCTTTCTTT.

The chain has TRBV5-1 and TRBJ1-2; no reliable D call. The CDR3 runs to 14 residues. Trimming took 5 bases from V and 0 from J, leaving 11 bases between them. The germline CDR1 and CDR2 sequences are SGHRS and YFSETQ. The CDR3 region is CASSSQPANYGYTF. CDR3 DNA sequence: TGCGCCAGCAGTTCGCAACCAGCTAACTATGGCTACACCTTC. Looking up the rest from reference TRBV5-1 and TRBJ1-2 gives the full variable domain: KAGVTQTPRYLIKTRGQQVTLSCSPISGHRSVSWYQQTPGQGLQFLFEYFSETQRNKGNFPGRFSGRQFSNSRSEMNVSTLELGDSALYLCASSSQPANYGYTFGSGTRLTVV.

The V call is TRBV25-1, the J call TRBJ1-1; D gene uncertain. Trimming took 6 bases from V and 9 from J, leaving 20 bases between them. This CDR3 comprises 14 residues. Germline CDR1 reads MGHDK; CDR2 reads SYGVNS. Here the CDR3 DNA reads TGTGCCAGCAGCTCCGCCGGGGTCCTTGGGAAAGCTTTCTTT. Its translation: CASSSAGVLGKAFF.

The chain employs TRBV7-9 and TRBJ1-1; 9 bases fit TRBD1. Germline V gives CDR1 SEHNR, CDR2 FQNEAQ (reference sequence). CDR3 length: 15 residues. J lost 5 bases, V lost 5 bases, and 9 bases had no gene match. The CDR3 DNA is TGTGCCAGCAGCCCCCTGACAGGGGGAAATACTGAAGCTTTCTTT. It codes for CASSPLTGGNTEAFF.

The chain employs TRBV9 and TRBJ2-1; 9 bases are a match to TRBD2. Germline assignment: CDR1 SGDLS and CDR2 YYNGEE. V lost 0 bases to trimming and J lost 5 bases; unmatched junction nucleotides: 6. The CDR3 runs 16 residues. Here the CDR3 DNA reads TGTGCCAGCAGCGTAGTTAGTCCTAGCGGGAACAATGAGCAGTTCTTC. As protein: CASSVVSPSGNNEQFF.

The chain carries TRBV5-1 and TRBJ2-7, with 11 bases identical to TRBD2. The CDR3 consists of 15 residues. Germline V gene sequence: CDR1 SGHRS, CDR2 YFSETQ. Trimming took 5 bases from V and 6 from J; bases not matched to a gene: 10. The CDR3 nucleotides read TGCGCCAGCAGTCCGCTAGCGGGAGGTCACGGCGAGCAGTACTTC. As protein: CASSPLAGGHGEQYF.

V is TRBV28 and J is TRBJ1-2; the D is unclear. Per germline, CDR1 MDHEN and CDR2 SYDVKM. The CDR3 consists of 14 residues. Trimming stripped 3 bases from V and 0 bases from J, with 8 bases between. The CDR3 protein is CASSFQATNYGYTF. In DNA form, the CDR3 reads TGTGCCAGCAGTTTCCAGGCCACTAACTATGGCTACACCTTC.

The rearrangement uses TRBV7-2 and TRBJ2-3; D is unclear. CDR1 SGHTA and CDR2 FQGNSA come from the germline V gene. V was shortened by 1 base and J by 8 bases, with 10 bases between the two germline ends. The CDR3 has 13 amino acids. CDR3 nucleotides: TGTGCCAGCAGCTTAGATCCGTCGAGTACGCAGTATTTT. Encoded protein: CASSLDPSSTQYF.

This clone has only a few counts. This chain links TRBV20-1 with TRBJ1-2; D remains unclear. V lost 3 bases and J lost 3, with 8 bases in between. Looked up from germline, CDR1 is DFQATT and CDR2 is SNEGSKA (reference sequence). The CDR3 sequence is 12 residues long. In DNA form, the CDR3 reads TGCAGTGCTAGTTTCGGGGACTATGGCTACACCTTC. Encoded protein: CSASFGDYGYTF.

V gene TRBV5-1 combines with J gene TRBJ2-2, with 10 nucleotides matching TRBD1. The CDR3 extends over 18 amino acids. The trim removed 3 bases at V and 3 bases at J, leaving 11 bases unmatched. Germline CDR1 and CDR2: SGHRS and YFSETQ. The CDR3 reads CASSSPSGQGDYTGELFF. The CDR3 coding sequence is TGCGCCAGCAGCTCACCGAGTGGACAGGGGGACTACACCGGGGAGCTGTTTTTT.

CDR3 coding DNA: TGTGCCAGCAGCTCCTCCCGCGGGGCGAACACCGGGGAGCTGTTTTTT. This gives the protein CASSSSRGANTGELFF. The chain carries TRBV2 and TRBJ2-2; the D gene is possibly TRBD2 (6 bases). This CDR3 spans 16 amino acids. Trimming took off 6 bases at V and 0 bases at J, with 14 bases between the two ends. The germline V gene encodes CDR1 SNHLY and CDR2 FYNNEI.

This chain links TRBV14 with TRBJ2-5, with D possibly TRBD1 on 7 matching bases. The V and J ends lost 2 bases and 5 bases respectively, with 12 bases between them. The CDR3 contains 14 residues. Germline V CDR1 and CDR2: SGHDN, FVKESK. For the CDR3, the DNA is TGTGCCAGCAGCCAACTGACAGGGAGGGAGACCCAGTACTTC. This gives the protein CASSQLTGRETQYF.

A few counts support this clone. The chain uses TRBV7-3 and TRBJ2-7; 7 bases line up with TRBD1. V shed 4 bases and J 0 bases; nucleotides not matched to a gene: 6. This CDR3 spans 15 amino acids. Germline assignment: CDR1 SGHTA and CDR2 FQGTGA. The CDR3 coding sequence is TGTGCCAGCAGCTCAGAGACAGGGAGCTCCTACGAGCAGTACTTC. It specifies CASSSETGSSYEQYF.

V is TRBV5-4 and J is TRBJ1-6, with TRBD1 matching over 7 bases. Germline values: CDR1 SGHNT, CDR2 YYREEE (reference sequence). V lost 2 bases, J lost 10 bases, and 12 bases stayed unmatched. The CDR3 is 16 amino acids. The CDR3 region has the DNA TGTGCCAGCAGCTTTTTTACCGGGACAGAGTCATCACCCCTCCACTTT. It yields the protein CASSFFTGTESSPLHF. Based on the CDR3 plus reference TRBV5-4 and TRBJ1-6, the full variable domain is ETGVTQSPTHLIKTRGQQVTLRCSSQSGHNTVSWYQQALGQGPQFIFQYYREEENGRGNFPPRFSGLQFPNYSSELNVNALELDDSALYLCASSFFTGTESSPLHFGNGTRLTVT.

This clone was counted only a few times. This sequence joins TRBV28 and TRBJ1-5; 9 nucleotides match TRBD1. CDR1 MDHEN and CDR2 SYDVKM come from the germline V gene. After removal of 1 base from V and 7 bases from J, the junction contained 5 bases not matched to a gene. There are 15 residues in the CDR3. For the CDR3, the DNA is TGTGCCAGCAGTTTATTGTGGGACAGGGAACAGCCCCAGCATTTT. It is translated as CASSLLWDREQPQHF.

This clone was found once. This sequence joins TRBV5-4 and TRBJ2-1; 7 nucleotides align to TRBD1. The J segment lost 6 bases and the V segment lost 2 bases, leaving 2 bases of the junction unmatched. This CDR3 region has 13 residues. CDR1 SGHNT and CDR2 YYREEE come from the germline V gene (reference sequence). CDR3: CASSLGTANEQFF. DNA of the CDR3: TGTGCCAGCAGCTTAGGGACAGCCAATGAGCAGTTCTTC.

V usage is TRBV4-3 and J usage is TRBJ1-2; possible D gene TRBD1, 5 bases. Per the germline V gene, CDR1 is LGHNA and CDR2 is YSLEER. V shed 4 bases and J shed 3 bases, with 12 bases lying between them. The CDR3 length is 14 residues. The CDR3 coding sequence is TGCGCCAGCAGCCTGCGTGAAGGGGACTATGGCTACACCTTC. Residues: CASSLREGDYGYTF.

This rearrangement joins TRBV15 to TRBJ2-3; D is perhaps TRBD1 (6 bases). V was cut by 4 bases and J by 0 bases, with 14 bases left in between. Germline V gives CDR1 LNHNV, CDR2 YYDKDF (reference sequence). This CDR3 spans 16 amino acids. CDR3 DNA sequence: TGTGCCACCAGCACCCGGACAGCCACTAGCACAGATACGCAGTATTTT. This translates into CATSTRTATSTDTQYF.

This clone occurred a few times. The chain employs TRBV2 and TRBJ1-2; D not resolved. The CDR3 totals 13 residues. Germline CDR1 and CDR2: SNHLY and FYNNEI. V shed 7 bases and J shed 8 bases, with 17 bases lying between them. CDR3 region: CASNQEGLGGYTF. For the CDR3, the DNA is TGTGCCAGCAACCAGGAAGGACTAGGCGGCTACACCTTC.

The chain recombines TRBV4-1 with TRBJ1-5; 12 nucleotides line up with TRBD1. Trimming removed 2 bases from V and 9 bases from J; junction bases left unmatched: 5. CDR1 MGHRA and CDR2 YSYEKL come from the germline V gene. CDR3 length: 15 residues. CDR3 DNA: TGCGCCAGCAGCCAACCGGGACAGGGGGCTTGGCCCCAGCATTTT. Encoded protein: CASSQPGQGAWPQHF.